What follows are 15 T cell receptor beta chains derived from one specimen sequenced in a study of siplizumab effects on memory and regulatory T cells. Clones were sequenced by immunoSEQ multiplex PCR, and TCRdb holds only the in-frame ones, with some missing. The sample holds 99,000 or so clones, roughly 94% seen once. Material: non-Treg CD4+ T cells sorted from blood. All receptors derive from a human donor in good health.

CDR3 protein: CASSPLNSLGTGELFF. The CDR3, as DNA: TGTGCCAGCTCACCTTTGAACTCCCTGGGCACCGGGGAGCTGTTTTTT. The gene calls are TRBV18 and TRBJ2-2; D not certain. The CDR3 length is 16 residues. Germline loops: CDR1 KGHSH, CDR2 LQKENI. Trimming pared 3 bases from V and 4 bases from J, leaving 15 bases between.

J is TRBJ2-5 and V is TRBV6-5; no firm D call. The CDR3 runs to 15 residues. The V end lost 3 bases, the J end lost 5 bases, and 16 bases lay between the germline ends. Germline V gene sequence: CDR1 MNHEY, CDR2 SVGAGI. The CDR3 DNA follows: TGTGCCAGCAGTTATTTCGGCGGAGAGAGGGAGACCCAGTACTTC. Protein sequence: CASSYFGGERETQYF.

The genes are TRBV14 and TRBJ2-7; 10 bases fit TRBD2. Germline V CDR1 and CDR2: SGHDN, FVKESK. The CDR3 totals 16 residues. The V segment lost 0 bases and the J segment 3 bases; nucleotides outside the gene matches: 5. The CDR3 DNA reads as TGTGCCAGCAGCCAAGATTGGGGGACTAGCGTCTACGAGCAGTACTTC. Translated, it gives CASSQDWGTSVYEQYF.

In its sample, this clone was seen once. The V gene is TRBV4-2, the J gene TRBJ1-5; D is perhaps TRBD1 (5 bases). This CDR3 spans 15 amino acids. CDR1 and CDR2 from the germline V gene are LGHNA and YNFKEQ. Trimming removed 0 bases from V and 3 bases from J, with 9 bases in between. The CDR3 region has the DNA TGTGCCAGCAGCCAAGATCAGGGTCTCAATCAGCCCCAGCATTTT. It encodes CASSQDQGLNQPQHF.

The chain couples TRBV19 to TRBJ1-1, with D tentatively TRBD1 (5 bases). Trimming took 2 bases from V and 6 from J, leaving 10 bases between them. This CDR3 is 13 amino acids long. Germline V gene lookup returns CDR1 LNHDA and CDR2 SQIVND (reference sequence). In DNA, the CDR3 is TGTGCCAGTAGTATATTCCGGGGGGCTGAAGCTTTCTTT. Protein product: CASSIFRGAEAFF. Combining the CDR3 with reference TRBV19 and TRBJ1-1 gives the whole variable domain DGGITQSPKYLFRKEGQNVTLSCEQNLNHDAMYWYRQDPGQGLRLIYYSQIVNDFQKGDIAEGYSVSREKKESFPLTVTSAQKNPTAFYLCASSIFRGAEAFFGQGTRLTVV.

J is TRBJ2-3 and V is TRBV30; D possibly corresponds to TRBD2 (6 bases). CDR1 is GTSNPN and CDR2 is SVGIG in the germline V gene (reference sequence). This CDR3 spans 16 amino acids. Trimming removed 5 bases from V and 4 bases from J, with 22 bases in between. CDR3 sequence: CAWGFGLSGGPDTQYF. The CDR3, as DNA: TGTGCCTGGGGGTTTGGTCTGTCCGGAGGGCCAGATACGCAGTATTTT.

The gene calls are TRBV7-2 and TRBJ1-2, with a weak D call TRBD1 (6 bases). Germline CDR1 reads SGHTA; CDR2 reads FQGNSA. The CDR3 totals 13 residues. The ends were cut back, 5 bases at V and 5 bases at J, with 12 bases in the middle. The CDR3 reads CASSPDRNYGYTF. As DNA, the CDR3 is TGTGCCAGCAGCCCCGACAGGAATTATGGCTACACCTTC.

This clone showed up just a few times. The CDR3 sequence is CASSFRENTEAFF. CDR3 nucleotides: TGTGCCAGCAGCTTTAGGGAGAACACTGAAGCTTTCTTT. The chain couples TRBV7-7 to TRBJ1-1; unclear D gene. Germline CDR1 is SSHAT and CDR2 is FNYEAQ (reference sequence). The CDR3 extends over 13 amino acids. Trimming stripped 3 bases from V and 1 base from J, with 6 bases between.

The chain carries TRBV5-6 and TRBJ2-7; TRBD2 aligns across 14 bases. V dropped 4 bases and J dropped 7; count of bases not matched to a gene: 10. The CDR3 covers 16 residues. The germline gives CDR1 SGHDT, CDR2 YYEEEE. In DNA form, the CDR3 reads TGTGCCAGCAGCGACGGGACTAGCGGGAGTCTGGAAGAGCAGTACTTC. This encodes CASSDGTSGSLEEQYF.

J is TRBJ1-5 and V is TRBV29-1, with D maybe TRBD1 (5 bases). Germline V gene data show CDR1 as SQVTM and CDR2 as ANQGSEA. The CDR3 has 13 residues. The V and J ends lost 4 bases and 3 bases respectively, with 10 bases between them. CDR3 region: CSVGVRANQPQHF. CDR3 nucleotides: TGCAGCGTTGGGGTCAGGGCCAATCAGCCCCAGCATTTT.

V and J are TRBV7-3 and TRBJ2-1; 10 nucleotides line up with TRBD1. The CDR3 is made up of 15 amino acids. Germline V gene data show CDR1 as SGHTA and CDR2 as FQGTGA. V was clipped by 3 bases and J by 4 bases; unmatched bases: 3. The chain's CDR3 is CASSLRDRGYNEQFF. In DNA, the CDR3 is TGTGCCAGCAGCTTGAGGGACAGGGGTTACAATGAGCAGTTCTTC.

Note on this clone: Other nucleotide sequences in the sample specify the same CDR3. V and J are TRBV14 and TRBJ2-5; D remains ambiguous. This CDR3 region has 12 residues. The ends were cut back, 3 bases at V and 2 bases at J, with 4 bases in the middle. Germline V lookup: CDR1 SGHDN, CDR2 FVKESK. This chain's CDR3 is CASSQGQETQYF. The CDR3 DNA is TGTGCCAGCAGCCAGGGACAAGAGACCCAGTACTTC.

This CDR3 reads CASTPGLAGNDPPYF. The CDR3 region has the DNA TGTGCCAGCACCCCGGGACTAGCGGGTAACGATCCTCCGTACTTC. The chain combines TRBV6-6 with TRBJ2-5; 12 nucleotides align to TRBD2. The CDR3 runs 15 residues. Germline CDR1 MNHNY, CDR2 SVGAGI (reference sequence). V lost 7 bases, J lost 13 bases, and 16 bases stayed unmatched.

Here the CDR3 DNA reads TGCAGCGTTGACCAGGGGGTGGTAACCGGGGAGCTGTTTTTT. Its translation: CSVDQGVVTGELFF. The chain recombines TRBV29-1 with TRBJ2-2, with 7 bases lining up with TRBD1. Germline V lookup: CDR1 SQVTM, CDR2 ANQGSEA. Trimming at V came to 3 bases and at J to 5 bases, leaving 6 bases not matched to a gene. CDR3 length: 14 amino acids.

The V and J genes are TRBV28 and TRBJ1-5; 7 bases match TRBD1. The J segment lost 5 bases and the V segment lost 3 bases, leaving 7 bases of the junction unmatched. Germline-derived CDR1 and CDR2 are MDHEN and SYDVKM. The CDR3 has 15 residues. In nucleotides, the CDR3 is TGTGCCAGCAGTTTGCCAGGGGGTCCGCATCAGCCCCAGCATTTT. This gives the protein CASSLPGGPHQPQHF.